These 29 T cell receptor beta chains share one sample of origin, sequenced in a study of vaccination effects on CD4 cells after COVID-19. These receptors are not linked to any known antigen. TCRdb's copy holds only in-frame clones and misses some; the assay was immunoSEQ multiplex PCR. The sample shows about 46,000 clones, around 80% of them seen only once. The ViraFEST assay expanded antigen-specific CD4+ T cells with viral peptide pools before sequencing. Scientists isolated CD4+ T cells after an approximately 9-day culture period ended. Each participant was administered two doses of either the BNT162b2 or the mRNA-1273 vaccine. The material sequenced was CD4+ T cells from PBMCs cultured with HCoV-OC43 spike peptides, taken after COVID-19 vaccination. Subset of the sample: HCoV-OC43 spike overlapping peptide pool stimulation. All receptors derive from a human donor who received a COVID-19 vaccine.

In this sample, this clone turned up a few times. The genes are TRBV10-3 and TRBJ2-1; D not resolved. The CDR3 is 17 amino acids. Looked up from germline, CDR1 is ENHRY and CDR2 is SYGVKD. The V end lost 6 bases, the J end lost 5 bases, and 23 bases lay between the germline ends. CDR3 sequence (DNA): TGTGCCATCAGCGAAGGGTATGACCCCCTCACTAACAATGAGCAGTTCTTC. It specifies CAISEGYDPLTNNEQFF.

The CDR3 is CASRPASGSYEQYF. CDR3 in DNA: TGTGCCAGCCGACCGGCTAGCGGGAGCTACGAGCAGTACTTC. The rearrangement joins TRBV7-8 to TRBJ2-7; TRBD2 agrees at 10 bases. V trimming: 8 bases; J trimming: 3 bases; junction bases outside the gene matches: 7. The germline V gene has CDR1 SGHVS and CDR2 FQNEAQ. The length of the CDR3 is 14 residues.

This clone was counted only a few times. The chain employs TRBV6-5 and TRBJ1-6; no clear D gene. The CDR3 covers 12 residues. Germline V CDR1 and CDR2: MNHEY, SVGAGI. The germline V and J ends were trimmed by 0 bases and 16 bases, with 10 bases remaining between them. CDR3: CASSYSMEFLHF. CDR3 DNA: TGTGCCAGCAGTTACTCGATGGAGTTTCTCCACTTT.

The J gene is TRBJ1-5, the V gene TRBV12-3 or TRBV12-4; D is unclear. The CDR3 is made up of 13 amino acids. With 6 bases removed from V and 2 bases from J, the gap between germline ends came to 8 bases. DNA for the CDR3: TGTGCCAGCAGGGGGAGCGGCAATCAGCCCCAGCATTTT. This sequence encodes CASRGSGNQPQHF.

The CDR3 DNA reads as TGTGCCAGTAGTGATATACAGGGAAGGTACGAGCAGTACTTC. This gives the protein CASSDIQGRYEQYF. V and J are TRBV19 and TRBJ2-7; D possibly corresponds to TRBD1 (6 bases). The germline V and J ends were trimmed by 5 bases and 4 bases, with 15 bases remaining between them. The length of the CDR3 is 14 residues. The germline V gene encodes CDR1 LNHDA and CDR2 SQIVND (reference sequence).

The J gene is TRBJ2-5, the V gene TRBV7-8, with 14 positions matching TRBD2. In germline, CDR1 is SGHVS, CDR2 FQNEAQ. The V gene end was trimmed by 9 bases and the J gene end by 4 bases; junction bases not matched to a gene: 4. The CDR3 totals 14 residues. The CDR3, as DNA: TGTGCCAGTGGGACTAGCGGGAGAGGAGAGACCCAGTACTTC. It is translated as CASGTSGRGETQYF.

The V call is TRBV7-9, the J call TRBJ1-5; no clear D gene. With 5 bases removed from V and 2 bases from J, the gap between germline ends came to 13 bases. In germline, CDR1 is SEHNR, CDR2 FQNEAQ (reference sequence). This CDR3 has 15 residues. The chain's CDR3 is CASSPDGVGNQPQHF. CDR3 DNA sequence: TGTGCCAGCAGCCCGGATGGGGTTGGCAATCAGCCCCAGCATTTT.

The chain employs TRBV6-5 and TRBJ1-1, with 7 bases matching TRBD1. The junction had 4 bases not matched to a gene; V was cut back by 0 bases and J by 3 bases. Per the germline V gene, CDR1 is MNHEY and CDR2 is SVGAGI. CDR3 length: 15 residues. The CDR3 spells CASSYSGQSHTEAFF. For the CDR3, the DNA is TGTGCCAGCAGTTACTCGGGACAGAGCCACACTGAAGCTTTCTTT.

The chain joins TRBV3-1 (or the pseudogene TRBV3-2) to TRBJ2-3; 9 bases line up with TRBD2. Trimming took 3 bases from V and 5 from J; bases not matched to a gene: 9. This CDR3 is 16 amino acids long. The germline V gene has CDR1 LGHDT and CDR2 YNNKEL (reference sequence). The CDR3, as DNA: TGTGCCAGCAGCCAGGGGAGCGGGGGGCGTGTAGATACGCAGTATTTT. Translation: CASSQGSGGRVDTQYF.

The chain combines TRBV19 with TRBJ2-1, with TRBD1 identical over 8 bases. In germline, CDR1 is LNHDA, CDR2 SQIVND (reference sequence). The ends lost 4 bases at V and 3 bases at J; junction bases unmatched: 8. The CDR3 extends over 16 amino acids. Written as DNA, the CDR3 is TGTGCCAGTAGTACCGACAGGGGATTCCTCTACAATGAGCAGTTCTTC. Translating it yields CASSTDRGFLYNEQFF.

The chain employs TRBV14 and TRBJ2-2, with D hard to call. Germline CDR1 is SGHDN and CDR2 is FVKESK. V was pared by 3 bases and J by 2 bases, with 10 bases between. This CDR3 region has 15 residues. The DNA for the CDR3 is TGTGCCAGCAGCCAGAGACAACTTAACACCGGGGAGCTGTTTTTT. Its translation is CASSQRQLNTGELFF. Filled out from reference TRBV14 and TRBJ2-2, the complete variable domain reads EAGVTQFPSHSVIEKGQTVTLRCDPISGHDNLYWYRRVMGKEIKFLLHFVKESKQDESGMPNNRFLAERTGGTYSTLKVQPAELEDSGVYFCASSQRQLNTGELFFGEGSRLTVL.

This clone was seen a handful of times. CDR3 sequence (DNA): TGTGCCACCAGCTTAGGGTCGGGCAATCAGCCCCAGCATTTT. Translated, it gives CATSLGSGNQPQHF. The chain couples TRBV24-1 to TRBJ1-5; D unclear. V shed 7 bases and J shed 2 bases, with 11 bases lying between them. Germline CDR1 is KGHDR and CDR2 is SFDVKD. The CDR3 length is 14 residues.

The chain combines TRBV5-1 with TRBJ2-3, with D perhaps matching TRBD2 (5 bases). V lost 0 bases, J lost 4 bases, and 9 bases lay in between. The germline V gene encodes CDR1 SGHRS and CDR2 YFSETQ. CDR3 size: 14 residues. This CDR3 is CASSLDQRPDTQYF. For the CDR3, the DNA is TGCGCCAGCAGCTTGGACCAGCGGCCAGATACGCAGTATTTT.

This clone was observed a few times. V and J are TRBV12-3 or TRBV12-4 and TRBJ2-7; D is possibly TRBD1 (6 bases). Trimming pared 6 bases from V and 0 bases from J, leaving 9 bases between. CDR3 length: 13 residues. The CDR3 here is CASRPGHSYEQYF. In DNA form, the CDR3 reads TGTGCCAGCAGGCCGGGACACTCCTACGAGCAGTACTTC.

This clone was found once. This sequence joins TRBV18 and TRBJ1-5; a possible D gene is TRBD1 (6 bases). The CDR3 loop spans 13 amino acids. In germline, CDR1 is KGHSH, CDR2 LQKENI. V lost 3 bases and J 9 bases, leaving 12 bases between the germline ends. The CDR3 DNA is TGTGCCAGCTCACCGGGGGCCGAGGGGCCCCAGCATTTT. It codes for CASSPGAEGPQHF.

The CDR3 here is CASNLRVGPYEQYF. The CDR3 DNA reads as TGTGCCAGCAATTTAAGGGTAGGGCCCTACGAGCAGTACTTC. The chain uses TRBV19 and TRBJ2-7; D ambiguous. The CDR3 totals 14 residues. V shed 9 bases and J shed 2 bases, with 17 bases lying between them. Germline values: CDR1 LNHDA, CDR2 SQIVND (reference sequence).

The chain joins TRBV20-1 to TRBJ2-7, with D hard to call. This CDR3 spans 11 amino acids. Germline CDR1 DFQATT, CDR2 SNEGSKA (reference sequence). V lost 7 bases and J 5 bases, leaving 12 bases between the germline ends. The CDR3 nucleotides are TGCAGTGTCAGGTCGGGTCACGAGCAGTACTTC. Translated, it gives CSVRSGHEQYF.

This clone has a single count. CDR3 coding DNA: TGTGCCAGCAGTTACGGGACAGGGGCTTCTACCTACGAGCAGTACTTC. Encoded protein: CASSYGTGASTYEQYF. V is TRBV6-6 and J is TRBJ2-7, with 10 positions matching TRBD1. The germline V gene encodes CDR1 MNHNY and CDR2 SVGAGI (reference sequence). Trimming cost V 2 bases and J 2 bases; bases outside gene matches: 6. The CDR3 is made up of 16 amino acids.

The V and J genes are TRBV6-5 and TRBJ1-1; D is undetermined. The germline gives CDR1 MNHEY, CDR2 SVGAGI. V was shortened by 5 bases and J by 1 base, with 8 bases between the two germline ends. The CDR3 contains 13 residues. CDR3 nucleotide sequence: TGTGCCAGCAGTACATTTGCGAACACTGAAGCTTTCTTT. Its translation is CASSTFANTEAFF.

This chain connects TRBV5-1 to TRBJ2-7; weak D call: TRBD2 (6 bases). The V end was cut by 1 base, the J end by 3 bases, with 11 bases between. Germline lookup yields CDR1 SGHRS and CDR2 YFSETQ. The CDR3 sequence is 14 residues long. CDR3 protein: CASSLSWRGYEQYF. The CDR3 DNA follows: TGCGCCAGCAGCTTGAGTTGGAGGGGCTACGAGCAGTACTTC.

Comments on this clone: At one boundary the junction diverges from the germline segment, which might be a read error. The same CDR3 arises from other DNA sequences in this sample as well. CDR3 in DNA: TGTGCCAGCCTCCCGGGACAGGCTGACTCACCCCTTCACTTT. Translated, it gives CASLPGQADSPLHF. The chain combines TRBV6-5 with TRBJ1-6; 8 bases map to TRBD1. This CDR3 comprises 14 residues. The V gene's germline CDR1 is MNHEY and CDR2 SVGAGI.

This clone was found once. V is TRBV11-3 and J is TRBJ2-1; no definite D call. The ends were cut back, 5 bases at V and 10 bases at J, with 15 bases in the middle. The CDR3 is 13 residues long. Looked up from germline, CDR1 is SGHNT and CDR2 is YENEEA. DNA for the CDR3: TGTGCCAGCAGCCAGCTTACAGCGACCGAGCAGTTCTTC. It translates to CASSQLTATEQFF. The whole variable domain, filled in from reference TRBV11-3 and TRBJ2-1, reads EAGVVQSPRYKIIEKKQPVAFWCNPISGHNTLYWYLQNLGQGPELLIRYENEEAVDDSQLPKDRFSAERLKGVDSTLKIQPAELGDSAVYLCASSQLTATEQFFGPGTRLTVL.

The V and J genes are TRBV11-2 and TRBJ1-4; D gene uncertain. Germline CDR1 and CDR2: SGHAT and FQNNGV. The V end lost 5 bases, the J end lost 3 bases, and 16 bases lay between the germline ends. CDR3 length: 16 residues. In nucleotides, the CDR3 is TGTGCCAGCAGCACATCGGGCGGCGGGGCTAATGAAAAACTGTTTTTT. Its protein product is CASSTSGGGANEKLFF.

The CDR3 nucleotides are TGTGCCAGCTCAGAGTTAAGCGGGAGAGCAGAGACCCAGTACTTC. This gives the protein CASSELSGRAETQYF. The chain joins TRBV18 to TRBJ2-5, with 8 bases that match TRBD2. The CDR3 totals 15 residues. Germline assignment: CDR1 KGHSH and CDR2 LQKENI. V lost 5 bases and J lost 4; bases outside the gene matches: 9.

The chain employs TRBV6-6 and TRBJ1-2; the D gene is possibly TRBD1 (6 bases). In germline, CDR1 is MNHNY, CDR2 SVGAGI (reference sequence). The CDR3 totals 14 residues. The CDR3 sequence is CVTDSPEVLYGYTF. In DNA, the CDR3 is TGTGTAACGGACAGCCCAGAGGTTCTTTATGGCTACACCTTC.

The chain links TRBV5-4 to TRBJ2-3; the D gene is possibly TRBD2 (5 bases). V gave up 2 bases and J gave up 5 bases, with 9 bases separating them. CDR1 and CDR2 (germline): SGHNT, YYREEE (reference sequence). The CDR3 is 13 amino acids. Here the CDR3 reads CASSFMREDTQYF. CDR3 coding DNA: TGTGCCAGCAGCTTTATGAGGGAAGATACGCAGTATTTT.

This chain joins TRBV29-1 and TRBJ2-3; D is perhaps TRBD1 (5 bases). Deletions cut 0 bases from V and 2 bases from J, with 12 bases between. The CDR3 spans 15 residues. CDR1 SQVTM and CDR2 ANQGSEA come from the germline V gene. Here the CDR3 reads CSVEEPDTYTDTQYF. The CDR3 DNA is TGCAGCGTTGAAGAGCCGGACACCTACACAGATACGCAGTATTTT.

This chain joins TRBV19 and TRBJ1-5, with 9 nucleotides matching TRBD1. This CDR3 comprises 15 residues. Trimming at V came to 6 bases and at J to 7 bases, leaving 10 bases not matched to a gene. The germline V gene encodes CDR1 LNHDA and CDR2 SQIVND (reference sequence). The CDR3 sequence: CASRQGAGRGQPQHF. CDR3 DNA sequence: TGTGCCAGTAGACAGGGGGCTGGAAGAGGACAGCCCCAGCATTTT. Combining the CDR3 with reference TRBV19 and TRBJ1-5 gives the whole variable domain DGGITQSPKYLFRKEGQNVTLSCEQNLNHDAMYWYRQDPGQGLRLIYYSQIVNDFQKGDIAEGYSVSREKKESFPLTVTSAQKNPTAFYLCASRQGAGRGQPQHFGDGTRLSIL.

In its sample, this clone was seen once. V gene TRBV4-1 combines with J gene TRBJ2-1; TRBD2 matches at 13 bases. V shed 2 bases and J 0 bases; nucleotides not matched to a gene: 4. Looked up from germline, CDR1 is MGHRA and CDR2 is YSYEKL. The length of the CDR3 is 18 residues. The CDR3 spells CASSQSGTSGNSYNEQFF. The CDR3 nucleotides read TGCGCCAGCAGCCAATCCGGGACTAGCGGGAACTCCTACAATGAGCAGTTCTTC.